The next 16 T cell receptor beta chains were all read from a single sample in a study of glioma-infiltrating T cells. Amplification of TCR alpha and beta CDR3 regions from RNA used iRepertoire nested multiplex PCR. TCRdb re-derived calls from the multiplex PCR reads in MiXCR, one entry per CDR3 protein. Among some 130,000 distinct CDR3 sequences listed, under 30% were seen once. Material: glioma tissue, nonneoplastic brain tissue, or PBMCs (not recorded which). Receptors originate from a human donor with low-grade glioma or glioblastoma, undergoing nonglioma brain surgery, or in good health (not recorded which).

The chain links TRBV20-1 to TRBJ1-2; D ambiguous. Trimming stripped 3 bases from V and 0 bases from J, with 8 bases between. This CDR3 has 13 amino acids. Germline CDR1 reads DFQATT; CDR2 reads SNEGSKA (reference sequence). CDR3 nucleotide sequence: TGCAGTGCTAGTCCGGGAACTAACTATGGCTACACCTTC. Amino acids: CSASPGTNYGYTF.

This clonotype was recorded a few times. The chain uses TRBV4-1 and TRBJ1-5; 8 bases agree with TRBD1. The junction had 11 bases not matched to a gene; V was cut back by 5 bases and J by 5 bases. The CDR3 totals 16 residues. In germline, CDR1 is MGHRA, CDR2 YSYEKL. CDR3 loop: CASSYRQGKSDQPQHF. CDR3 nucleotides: TGCGCCAGCAGCTACCGACAGGGGAAGTCGGATCAGCCCCAGCATTTT.

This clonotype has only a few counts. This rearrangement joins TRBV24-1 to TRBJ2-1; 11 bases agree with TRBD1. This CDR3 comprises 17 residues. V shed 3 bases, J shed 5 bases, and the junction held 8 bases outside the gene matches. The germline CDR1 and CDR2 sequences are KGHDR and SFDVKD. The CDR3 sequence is CATSDGGTGGLNNEQFF. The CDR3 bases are TGTGCCACCAGTGATGGTGGGACAGGGGGACTTAACAATGAGCAGTTCTTC.

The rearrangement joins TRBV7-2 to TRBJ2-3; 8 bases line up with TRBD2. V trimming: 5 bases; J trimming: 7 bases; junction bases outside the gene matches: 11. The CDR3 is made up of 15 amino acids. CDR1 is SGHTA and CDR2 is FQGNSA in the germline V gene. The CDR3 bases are TGTGCCAGCAGCCCCAGGGCGGGGGGTCCATATACGCAGTATTTT. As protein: CASSPRAGGPYTQYF.

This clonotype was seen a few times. CDR3 DNA: TGTGCCAGCAGTGACTCGCCAGCGTCTACGCAGTATTTT. Protein sequence: CASSDSPASTQYF. This chain uses TRBV6-4 with TRBJ2-3; D not certain. Germline CDR1 and CDR2: MRHNA and SNTAGT. Trimming shortened V by 0 bases and J by 8 bases, and 9 bases separated the two germline ends. The CDR3 runs 13 residues.

CDR3 residues: CASSLRTGTTGTQYF. The CDR3 bases are TGTGCCAGCAGTCTGAGGACAGGGACTACGGGTACGCAGTATTTT. This chain uses TRBV12-3 or TRBV12-4 with TRBJ2-3, with D maybe TRBD1 (8 bases). This CDR3 has 15 residues. Trimming removed 5 bases at V and 8 bases at J, with 20 bases between.

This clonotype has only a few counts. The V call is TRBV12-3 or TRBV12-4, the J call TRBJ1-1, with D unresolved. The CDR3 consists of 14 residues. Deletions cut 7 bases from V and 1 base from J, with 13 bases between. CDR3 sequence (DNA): TGTGCCAGCACCCCTCTAGGTGGGAACACTGAAGCTTTCTTT. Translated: CASTPLGGNTEAFF.

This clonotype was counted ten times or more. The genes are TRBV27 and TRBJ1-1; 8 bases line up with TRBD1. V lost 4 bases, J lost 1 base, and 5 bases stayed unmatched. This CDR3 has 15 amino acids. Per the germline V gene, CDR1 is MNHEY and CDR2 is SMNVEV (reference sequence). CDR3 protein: CASSSWTGTNTEAFF. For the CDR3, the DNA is TGTGCCAGCAGTTCTTGGACAGGGACGAACACTGAAGCTTTCTTT.

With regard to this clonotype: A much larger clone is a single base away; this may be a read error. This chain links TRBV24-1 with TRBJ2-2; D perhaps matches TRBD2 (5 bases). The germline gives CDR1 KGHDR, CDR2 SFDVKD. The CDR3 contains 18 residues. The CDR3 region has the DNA TGTGCCACCAGTGATTTATCGTCCGACCCGGGGAACGCCGGGGAGCTGTTTTTT. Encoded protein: CATSDLSSDPGNAGELFF.

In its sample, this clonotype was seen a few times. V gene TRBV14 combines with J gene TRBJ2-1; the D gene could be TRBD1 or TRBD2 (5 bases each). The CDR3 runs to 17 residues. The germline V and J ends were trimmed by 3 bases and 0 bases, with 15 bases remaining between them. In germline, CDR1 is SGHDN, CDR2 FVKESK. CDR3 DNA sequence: TGTGCCAGCAGCCAGGGTGGGACGGATCGCTCCTACAATGAGCAGTTCTTC. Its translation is CASSQGGTDRSYNEQFF.

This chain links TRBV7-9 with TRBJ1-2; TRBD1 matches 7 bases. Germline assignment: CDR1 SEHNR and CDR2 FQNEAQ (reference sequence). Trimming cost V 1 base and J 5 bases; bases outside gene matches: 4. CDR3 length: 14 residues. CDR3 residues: CASSLEDREYGYTF. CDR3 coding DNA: TGTGCCAGCAGCTTAGAAGACAGGGAATATGGCTACACCTTC. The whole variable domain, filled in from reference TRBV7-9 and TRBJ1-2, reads DTGVSQNPRHKITKRGQNVTFRCDPISEHNRLYWYRQTLGQGPEFLTYFQNEAQLEKSRLLSDRFSAERPKGSFSTLEIQRTEQGDSAMYLCASSLEDREYGYTFGSGTRLTVV.

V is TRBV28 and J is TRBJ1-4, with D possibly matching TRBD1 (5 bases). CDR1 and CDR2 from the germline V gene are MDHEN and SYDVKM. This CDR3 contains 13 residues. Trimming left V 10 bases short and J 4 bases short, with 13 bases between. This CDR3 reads CAIRAGGNEKLFF. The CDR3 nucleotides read TGTGCCATACGGGCGGGGGGTAATGAAAAACTGTTTTTT. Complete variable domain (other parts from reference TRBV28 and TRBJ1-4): DVKVTQSSRYLVKRTGEKVFLECVQDMDHENMFWYRQDPGLGLRLIYFSYDVKMKEKGDIPEGYSVSREKKERFSLILESASTNQTSMYLCAIRAGGNEKLFFGSGTQLSVL.

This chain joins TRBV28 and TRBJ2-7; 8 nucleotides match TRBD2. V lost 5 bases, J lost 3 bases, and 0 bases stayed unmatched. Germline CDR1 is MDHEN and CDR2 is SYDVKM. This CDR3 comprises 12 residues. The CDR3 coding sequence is TGTGCCAGCAGTGCGGGGGGCTACGAGCAGTACGTC. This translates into CASSAGGYEQYV.

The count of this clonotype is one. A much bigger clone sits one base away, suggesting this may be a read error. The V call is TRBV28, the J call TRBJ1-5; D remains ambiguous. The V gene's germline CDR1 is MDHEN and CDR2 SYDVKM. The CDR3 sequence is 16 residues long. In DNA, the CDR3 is TGTGCCAGCAGTTTATGGAGCTCCCCAAACAATCAGCCCCAGCAATTT. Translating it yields CASSLWSSPNNQPQQF. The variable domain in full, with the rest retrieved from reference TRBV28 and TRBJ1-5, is DVKVTQSSRYLVKRTGEKVFLECVQDMDHENMFWYRQDPGLGLRLIYFSYDVKMKEKGDIPEGYSVSREKKERFSLILESASTNQTSMYLCASSLWSSPNNQPQQFGDGTRLSIL.

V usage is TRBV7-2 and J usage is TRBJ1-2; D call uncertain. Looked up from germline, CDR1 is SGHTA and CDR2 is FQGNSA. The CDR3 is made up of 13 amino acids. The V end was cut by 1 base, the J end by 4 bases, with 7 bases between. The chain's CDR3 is CASSLVGSYGYTF. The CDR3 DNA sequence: TGTGCCAGCAGCTTAGTGGGCAGCTATGGCTACACCTTC.

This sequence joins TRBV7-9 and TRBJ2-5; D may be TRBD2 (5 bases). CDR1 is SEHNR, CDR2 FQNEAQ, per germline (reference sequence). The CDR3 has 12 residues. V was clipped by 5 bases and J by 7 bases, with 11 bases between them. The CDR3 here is CASSDSSGTQYF. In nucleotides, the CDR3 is TGTGCCAGCAGCGATAGCAGCGGGACCCAGTACTTC. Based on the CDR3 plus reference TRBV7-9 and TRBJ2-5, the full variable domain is DTGVSQNPRHKITKRGQNVTFRCDPISEHNRLYWYRQTLGQGPEFLTYFQNEAQLEKSRLLSDRFSAERPKGSFSTLEIQRTEQGDSAMYLCASSDSSGTQYFGPGTRLLVL.